Presented here are 4 T cell receptor beta chains from one specimen sequenced in a study of blood T cell repertoires in COVID-19. This table comes from immunoSEQ multiplex PCR, and its TCRdb copy is limited to in-frame clones, with some not included. The data contain under 200,000 clones, 86% of them singletons. The sample comprised PBMCs or T cells enriched from blood (not recorded which). These receptors were collected from a middle-aged man with acute COVID-19.

This clone has just a few counts. The rearrangement uses TRBV5-1 and TRBJ2-1; 14 bases are shared with TRBD2. The germline gives CDR1 SGHRS, CDR2 YFSETQ. Trimming removed 5 bases from V and 8 bases from J; junction bases left unmatched: 9. This CDR3 comprises 16 residues. In nucleotides, the CDR3 is TGCGCCAGCAGAGACCAGACTAGCGGGAGGGTTGATGAGCAGTTCTTC. Translated, it gives CASRDQTSGRVDEQFF.

J is TRBJ2-2 and V is TRBV4-1; 9 bases fit TRBD1. V lost 1 base and J lost 5; bases outside the gene matches: 11. The CDR3 contains 18 residues. Germline values: CDR1 MGHRA, CDR2 YSYEKL. This chain's CDR3 is CASSQVAQGAFGTGELFF. In DNA form, the CDR3 reads TGCGCCAGCAGCCAAGTTGCACAGGGGGCGTTTGGGACCGGGGAGCTGTTTTTT.

This rearrangement joins TRBV5-1 to TRBJ1-4; TRBD1 matches at 9 bases. V was pared by 4 bases and J by 7 bases, with 5 bases of the junction left unmatched. CDR3 length equals 14 residues. CDR1 and CDR2 from the germline V gene are SGHRS and YFSETQ. The CDR3: CASSRRQGGEKLFF. DNA of the CDR3: TGCGCCAGCAGCCGGAGACAGGGGGGTGAAAAACTGTTTTTT. Filled out from reference TRBV5-1 and TRBJ1-4, the complete variable domain reads KAGVTQTPRYLIKTRGQQVTLSCSPISGHRSVSWYQQTPGQGLQFLFEYFSETQRNKGNFPGRFSGRQFSNSRSEMNVSTLELGDSALYLCASSRRQGGEKLFFGSGTQLSVL.

In DNA, the CDR3 is TGCAGCGTTGAATGGGAGCTAGAGCAGTTCTTC. This gives the protein CSVEWELEQFF. This chain connects TRBV29-1 to TRBJ2-1, with a weak D call TRBD2 (5 bases). Per the germline V gene, CDR1 is SQVTM and CDR2 is ANQGSEA. The V and J ends lost 2 bases and 10 bases respectively, with 9 bases between them. This CDR3 comprises 11 residues.